The rows below give T cell receptor beta chains drawn from one sample of a study of T cell repertoires in cytomegalovirus infection. Using its own MiXCR run on the reads, TCRdb lists one record per CDR3 protein. This sample has hundreds of thousands of distinct CDR3 sequences, with roughly 46% found just once. The antigens for these receptors are not known. The source was cultured PBMCs, collected from culture after CMV antigen stimulation. These receptors were taken from a human donor in good health (CMV status not recorded). Some clones in this sample may be carry-over from other donors' samples. Both conserved end residues are part of each CDR3. The D gene is left open where the match is weak.

J gene | V gene | D gene | CDR3 protein
TRBJ2-5 | TRBV27 | - | CASSRLASRGTQYF
TRBJ2-3 | TRBV12-3/TRBV12-4 | - | CASPPGVRTPLDTQYF
TRBJ2-7 | TRBV5-5 | - | CASSLAARRSSYEQYF
TRBJ2-1 | TRBV7-2 | - | CASSPISGGSGDEQFF
TRBJ2-1 | TRBV7-2 | - | CASSLWAGNRFF
TRBJ1-2 | TRBV19 | TRBD1 | CASSRDRDVTYGYTF
TRBJ2-3 | TRBV7-2 | - | CASSYLGTDTQYF
TRBJ2-5 | TRBV19 | - | CASSIKAHQETQYF
TRBJ2-2 | TRBV4-3 | TRBD2 | CASSQAWPSIAGPNTGELFF
TRBJ2-7 | TRBV19 | - | CASSSRGARSSYEQYF
TRBJ2-7 | TRBV11-2 | TRBD2 | CASSSSGIYYEQYF
TRBJ1-1 | TRBV4-3 | - | CASSPRPDMNTEAFF
TRBJ2-7 | TRBV7-2 | - | CASSLGSRGNEQYF
TRBJ2-6 | TRBV7-2 | - | CASSLGVTGGVLTF
TRBJ2-1 | TRBV7-2 | - | CASSRTQRRGNEQFF
TRBJ2-1 | TRBV10-3 | TRBD2 | CAIKGGSRDNEQFF
TRBJ2-2 | TRBV7-6 | TRBD2 | CASKLAGGPGTGELFF
TRBJ2-1 | TRBV20-1 | TRBD2 | CSASPPGTRDNEQFF
TRBJ2-6 | TRBV2 | - | CASSETGHSGANVLTF
TRBJ1-5 | TRBV20-1 | - | CSARFDSNQPQHF
TRBJ2-1 | TRBV19 | - | CASSKGSQRKYNEQFF
TRBJ2-1 | TRBV6-2/TRBV6-3 | - | CASGGSSSYNEQFF
TRBJ1-1 | TRBV20-1 | - | CSAIRKDTEAFF
TRBJ1-2 | TRBV20-1 | - | CSATRTGFNYGYTF
TRBJ2-1 | TRBV7-2 | TRBD2 | CASRQFKGRDEQFF
TRBJ1-6 | TRBV6-1 | - | CASSVGGSDSPLHF
TRBJ1-2 | TRBV5-1 | - | CASSPQYQPQGEGYTF
TRBJ2-3 | TRBV7-2 | - | CASSWWGSGTDTQYF
TRBJ2-7 | TRBV6-1 | - | CASGQWYEQYF
TRBJ2-7 | TRBV7-9 | - | CASSRRAQEPYEQYF
TRBJ2-1 | TRBV15 | - | CATSRGRGEQFF
TRBJ2-1 | TRBV4-3 | - | CASSQGTVGGLFATSTFF
TRBJ2-3 | TRBV4-1 | TRBD2 | CASSHLAGGGRDTQYF
TRBJ1-1 | TRBV12-3/TRBV12-4 | - | CASTIPSRGGEAFF
TRBJ2-1 | TRBV7-6 | - | CASSPLARYNEQFF
TRBJ2-1 | TRBV7-6 | - | CASSRLGARQFF
TRBJ2-2 | TRBV12-3/TRBV12-4 | TRBD2 | CASSKRVAGDGGELFF
TRBJ1-1 | TRBV12-3/TRBV12-4 | - | CASSLALRREAFF
TRBJ2-1 | TRBV6-5 | - | CASSYSEGNEQFF
TRBJ2-3 | TRBV30 | - | CAGTPYEGDTQYF
TRBJ1-2 | TRBV6-2/TRBV6-3 | TRBD1 | CASGRTGSRSYTF
TRBJ2-1 | TRBV10-2 | - | CASRADGPRVYEQFF
TRBJ2-5 | TRBV4-1 | - | CASSQDIGGSYQETQYF